This T cell receptor (beta chain) was documented in a study of metastatic and nonmetastatic thyroid tumors. Study overall: Across peripheral blood and tumor or nodule tissue samples taken from malignant and benign thyroid patients, the repertoires were compared with one another.

Concerning this clone: No antigen is known for it.

Study-wide results and limits: In blood and tumor, TCR beta diversity was reportedly significantly higher in malignant thyroid tumors than in benign nodules.

Patients had received no treatment of any kind before thyroid surgery. Authors' data handling: The distant-metastasis classifier for papillary thyroid cancer was built from CDR3 differences across clinicopathological groups. From the PCR reads, TCRdb re-called clones with MiXCR. The authors' filters were not applied to this entry. The sample contains 20,000 to 25,000 clones, roughly 36% of which appear only once. The ends lost 2 bases at V and 0 bases at J; junction bases unmatched: 8. CDR3 length: 20 residues. Germline CDR1 and CDR2: KGHDR and SFDVKD. The sequence came from a male donor with papillary thyroid cancer or a benign thyroid nodule (not recorded which). Some clones in this sample may be carry-over from other donors' samples. The chain recombines TRBV24-1 with TRBJ2-3; TRBD2 matches 15 bases. The sequenced sample consisted of blood. The CDR3 protein is CATSDSGLAGGGTSTDTQYF. The CDR3 coding sequence is TGTGCCACCAGTGATTCTGGACTAGCGGGAGGGGGAACTAGCACAGATACGCAGTATTTT.